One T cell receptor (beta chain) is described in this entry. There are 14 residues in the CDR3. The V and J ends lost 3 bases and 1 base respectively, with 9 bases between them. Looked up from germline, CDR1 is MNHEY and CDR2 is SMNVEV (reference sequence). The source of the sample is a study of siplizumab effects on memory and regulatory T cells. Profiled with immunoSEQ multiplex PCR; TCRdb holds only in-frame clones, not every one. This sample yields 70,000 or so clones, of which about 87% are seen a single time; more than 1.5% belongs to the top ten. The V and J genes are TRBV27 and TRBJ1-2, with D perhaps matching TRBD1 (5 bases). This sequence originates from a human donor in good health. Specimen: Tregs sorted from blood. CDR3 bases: TGTGCCAGCAGTTTTGCGGGGGTTAACTATGGCTACACCTTC. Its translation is CASSFAGVNYGYTF.